These 17 T cell receptor beta chains originate from one sample sequenced in a study of T cells in Graves' hyperthyroidism and ophthalmopathy. TCR beta CDR3 region amplification was performed from RNA transcripts. TCR CDR3 regions were first amplified by RT-PCR with HTBI primers. Via MiXCR, TCRdb re-called the multiplex PCR reads, giving one row per CDR3 protein. This repertoire shows 750,000 to 950,000 distinct CDR3 sequences, 35% to 45% found once; its top ten account for 7.5% to 9.5%. The sequenced sample was blood. The receptors originated from a man between 18 and 35 years old with Graves' hyperthyroidism.

The chain links TRBV7-9 to TRBJ1-1; the D gene is possibly TRBD1 (6 bases). V gave up 5 bases and J gave up 11 bases, with 18 bases separating them. The CDR3 spans 13 residues. Germline V gives CDR1 SEHNR, CDR2 FQNEAQ (reference sequence). CDR3 residues: CASSRDRSPGAFF. CDR3 DNA: TGTGCCAGCAGCCGTGACAGGTCCCCGGGGGCTTTCTTT.

The chain employs TRBV29-1 and TRBJ1-1; unclear D gene. CDR1 is SQVTM, CDR2 ANQGSEA, per germline. The CDR3 is 12 residues long. Trimming took off 4 bases at V and 5 bases at J, with 11 bases between the two ends. The CDR3 nucleotides read TGCAGCGTTGGGGGTGTACGGACTGAAGCTTTCTTT. Its protein product is CSVGGVRTEAFF.

In regard to this clonotype: A read error may be the cause here, since a much bigger clone is one base away. The chain employs TRBV7-9 and TRBJ1-1; D remains ambiguous. Trimming removed 4 bases at V and 9 bases at J, with 6 bases between. The germline V gene encodes CDR1 SEHNR and CDR2 FQNEAQ (reference sequence). The CDR3 loop spans 10 amino acids. The CDR3 here is CASSWTKAFF. The CDR3 DNA is TGTGCCAGCAGCTGGACTAAAGCTTTCTTT.

This clonotype was detected ten times or more. The chain couples TRBV9 to TRBJ2-5, with D possibly matching TRBD1 (5 bases). The CDR3 sequence is 15 residues long. From germline, CDR1 is SGDLS and CDR2 YYNGEE. Trimming cost V 0 bases and J 1 base, with 10 bases left between them. The CDR3 protein is CASSVGGAFQETQYF. Written as DNA, the CDR3 is TGTGCCAGCAGCGTAGGTGGGGCTTTCCAAGAGACCCAGTACTTC. The full variable domain, with the rest looked up from reference TRBV9 and TRBJ2-5, is DSGVTQTPKHLITATGQRVTLRCSPRSGDLSVYWYQQSLDQGLQFLIQYYNGEERAKGNILERFSAQQFPDLHSELNLSSLELGDSALYFCASSVGGAFQETQYFGPGTRLLVL.

Many counts were recorded for this clonotype. The J gene is TRBJ1-5, the V gene TRBV7-8; 10 bases agree with TRBD1. Germline CDR1 is SGHVS and CDR2 is FQNEAQ. V shed 5 bases, J shed 1 base, and the junction held 14 bases outside the gene matches. The CDR3 covers 19 residues. This CDR3 is CASSPAGQGPFGSNQPQHF. In DNA, the CDR3 is TGTGCCAGCAGCCCCGCGGGACAGGGGCCCTTCGGGAGCAATCAGCCCCAGCATTTT.

The genes are TRBV29-1 and TRBJ1-1; 7 nucleotides line up with TRBD1. Germline loops: CDR1 SQVTM, CDR2 ANQGSEA. This CDR3 has 12 amino acids. With V trimmed by 5 bases and J by 4 bases, 4 bases remained unmatched. The chain's CDR3 is CSVLTGSTEAFF. Written as DNA, the CDR3 is TGCAGCGTTCTGACAGGGAGCACTGAAGCTTTCTTT.

This clonotype was observed a few times. The chain links TRBV7-8 to TRBJ1-1, with a weak D call TRBD1 (6 bases). CDR1 is SGHVS and CDR2 is FQNEAQ in the germline V gene. The CDR3 loop spans 12 amino acids. V was pared by 6 bases and J by 8 bases, with 13 bases between. CDR3 amino acids: CASSLQGDEAFF. CDR3 coding DNA: TGTGCCAGCAGTCTACAGGGAGACGAAGCTTTCTTT. The full variable domain, in which reference TRBV7-8 and TRBJ1-1 provide the parts outside the CDR3, is GAGVSQSPRYKVAKRGQDVALRCDPISGHVSLFWYQQALGQGPEFLTYFQNEAQLDKSGLPSDRFFAERPEGSVSTLKIQRTQQEDSAVYLCASSLQGDEAFFGQGTRLTVV.

This clonotype has a count of ten or more. The rearrangement links TRBV9 to TRBJ1-3, with D unresolved. From germline, CDR1 is SGDLS and CDR2 YYNGEE. Between the trimmed V and J ends, which lost 1 base and 4 bases, there was a span of 9 bases. This CDR3 contains 14 residues. For the CDR3, the DNA is TGTGCCAGCAGCGTAAATGCGGACGGAAACACCATATATTTT. Its protein product is CASSVNADGNTIYF.

Details on this clonotype: At one end the junction does not follow the germline gene, possibly because of a read error. This sequence joins TRBV6-5 and TRBJ1-1; D is undetermined. The germline gives CDR1 MNHEY, CDR2 SVGAGI. The CDR3 has 13 residues. The CDR3 region is CAISYEQNTEAFF. The CDR3 DNA follows: TGTGCCATCAGTTACGAACAGAACACTGAAGCTTTCTTT.

The chain links TRBV6-1 to TRBJ1-1; perhaps TRBD1 as D (5 bases). Germline V gene lookup returns CDR1 MNHNS and CDR2 SASEGT. The CDR3 contains 15 residues. Trimming removed 5 bases at V and 0 bases at J, with 13 bases between. In nucleotides, the CDR3 is TGTGCCAGCAGTTACCTTCCAGGGATGAACACTGAAGCTTTCTTT. Its translation: CASSYLPGMNTEAFF.

The chain is built from TRBV5-6 and TRBJ2-7; 11 bases align to TRBD1. Germline-derived CDR1 and CDR2 are SGHDT and YYEEEE. The CDR3 sequence is 18 residues long. V shed 7 bases, J shed 2 bases, and the junction held 17 bases outside the gene matches. The CDR3 loop reads CASGSAPLGQGAAYEQYF. The DNA of the CDR3 is TGTGCCAGCGGCTCGGCACCCCTCGGACAGGGGGCAGCCTACGAGCAGTACTTC.

V gene TRBV6-5 combines with J gene TRBJ2-2; 9 bases line up with TRBD2. The CDR3 is 16 residues long. Trimming at V came to 7 bases and at J to 1 base, leaving 7 bases not matched to a gene. Germline CDR1 and CDR2: MNHEY and SVGAGI. The CDR3 loop is CASIRISGRNTGELFF. Written as DNA, the CDR3 is TGTGCCAGCATTCGGATTAGCGGGAGGAACACCGGGGAGCTGTTTTTT.

About this clonotype: Germline is not matched at one junction end, which may reflect a read error. V gene TRBV7-2 combines with J gene TRBJ1-1; D is undetermined. Germline CDR1 is SGHTA and CDR2 is FQGNSA. This CDR3 spans 15 amino acids. CDR3 residues: CASSHSQISNTEAFF. CDR3 DNA: TGCGCCAGCAGCCATAGTCAAATCTCGAACACTGAAGCTTTCTTT.

This clonotype showed up just a few times. J is TRBJ1-1 and V is TRBV5-1, with TRBD1 identical over 7 bases. The length of the CDR3 is 16 residues. Per germline, CDR1 SGHRS and CDR2 YFSETQ. The V and J ends lost 0 bases and 0 bases, in that order; junction bases with no gene match: 5. The DNA of the CDR3 is TGCGCCAGCAGCTTGGAGGGACAGTCAGTGAACACTGAAGCTTTCTTT. Protein: CASSLEGQSVNTEAFF.

This chain links TRBV2 with TRBJ1-1; D is unresolved. The CDR3 runs 13 residues. Germline lookup yields CDR1 SNHLY and CDR2 FYNNEI. Deletions cut 4 bases from V and 3 bases from J, with 9 bases between. The CDR3 DNA reads as TGTGCCAGCAGTGCAGAGGGCGACACTGAAGCTTTCTTT. This gives the protein CASSAEGDTEAFF.

This clonotype was detected ten times or more. The genes are TRBV2 and TRBJ2-7, with D unresolved. The CDR3 consists of 15 residues. The V end lost 1 base, the J end lost 0 bases, and 10 bases lay between the germline ends. Germline V CDR1 and CDR2: SNHLY, FYNNEI. The CDR3 DNA follows: TGTGCCAGCAGTGAAGGATCGATACCCTCCTACGAGCAGTACTTC. The encoded protein is CASSEGSIPSYEQYF.

The V gene is TRBV19, the J gene TRBJ1-5, with D perhaps TRBD1 (5 bases). V was shortened by 6 bases and J by 5 bases, with 14 bases between the two germline ends. The CDR3 totals 14 residues. Per the germline V gene, CDR1 is LNHDA and CDR2 is SQIVND (reference sequence). The CDR3: CASRVARGDQPQHF. The CDR3, as DNA: TGTGCCAGTAGAGTAGCCCGAGGGGATCAGCCCCAGCATTTT.